This note documents a single TCR beta chain sequence. This record comes from a study of control samples from healthy donors and cancer patients. Produced via immunoSEQ multiplex PCR; TCRdb's table is partial and in-frame only. The sample contains approximately 170,000 clones, around 94% of which appear only once. The CDR3 is made up of 15 amino acids. The germline V gene encodes CDR1 SGHNT and CDR2 YYREEE (reference sequence). Trimming took 3 bases from V and 0 from J; bases not matched to a gene: 3. Sequenced sample: blood. This clonotype originated in a man aged 30-40 years in good health. V gene TRBV5-4 combines with J gene TRBJ2-3; 8 positions agree with TRBD1. CDR3 in DNA: TGTGCCAGCAGCTCCGGACAGGGAAGCACAGATACGCAGTATTTT. Amino acid sequence: CASSSGQGSTDTQYF.